This entry lists 14 T cell receptor beta chains sequenced from one sample in a study of blood T cell repertoires in COVID-19. Produced via immunoSEQ multiplex PCR; TCRdb's table is partial and in-frame only. The sample consists of around 140,000 clones, 88% of them appearing once. The material sequenced was peripheral blood. These receptors came from a woman in her sixties with acute or convalescent COVID-19.

The rearrangement uses TRBV18 and TRBJ1-1; D not resolved. The germline gives CDR1 KGHSH, CDR2 LQKENI. The CDR3 has 13 residues. Trimming pared 6 bases from V and 5 bases from J, leaving 13 bases between. The CDR3 DNA follows: TGTGCCAGCTCCCCTCCGCCGCGGACTGAAGCTTTCTTT. Translating it yields CASSPPPRTEAFF.

This clone was counted a single time. This chain links TRBV3-1 (or the pseudogene TRBV3-2) with TRBJ2-5, with a weak D call TRBD1 (6 bases). Germline CDR1 is LGHDT and CDR2 is YNNKEL (reference sequence). Trimming pared 2 bases from V and 2 bases from J, leaving 12 bases between. The CDR3 contains 15 residues. CDR3 loop: CASSQLGQRQETQYF. The CDR3 nucleotides read TGTGCCAGCAGCCAATTAGGACAGAGACAAGAGACCCAGTACTTC.

V and J are TRBV24-1 and TRBJ2-1; 7 bases map to TRBD2. With 7 bases clipped from V and 10 bases from J, the junction kept 9 bases outside the gene matches. This CDR3 contains 13 residues. Germline V CDR1 and CDR2: KGHDR, SFDVKD. CDR3 protein: CATSERGLGEQFF. CDR3 nucleotides: TGTGCCACCAGCGAGCGGGGCCTAGGAGAGCAGTTCTTC.

The V gene is TRBV9, the J gene TRBJ2-1; 7 nucleotides agree with TRBD1. The CDR3 consists of 15 residues. Germline V gives CDR1 SGDLS, CDR2 YYNGEE. V lost 0 bases, J lost 2 bases, and 2 bases stayed unmatched. The DNA of the CDR3 is TGTGCCAGCAGCGTAGAGACAGGGACCTACAATGAGCAGTTCTTC. Protein product: CASSVETGTYNEQFF.

This rearrangement joins TRBV18 to TRBJ2-1, with TRBD1 matching over 7 bases. V was clipped by 0 bases and J by 9 bases; unmatched bases: 5. Germline values: CDR1 KGHSH, CDR2 LQKENI. The CDR3 runs to 14 residues. The CDR3 sequence is CASSPPQGVSEQFF. The CDR3 DNA reads TGTGCCAGCTCACCACCCCAGGGGGTCAGTGAGCAGTTCTTC.

The genes are TRBV30 and TRBJ2-1; 8 bases agree with TRBD1. The J segment lost 10 bases and the V segment lost 0 bases, leaving 2 bases of the junction unmatched. Looked up from germline, CDR1 is GTSNPN and CDR2 is SVGIG (reference sequence). The CDR3 has 12 amino acids. This CDR3 reads CAWSVRDREQFF. For the CDR3, the DNA is TGTGCCTGGAGTGTACGGGACAGGGAGCAGTTCTTC. Based on the CDR3 plus reference TRBV30 and TRBJ2-1, the full variable domain is SQTIHQWPATLVQPVGSPLSLECTVEGTSNPNLYWYRQAAGRGLQLLFYSVGIGQISSEVPQNLSASRPQDRQFILSSKKLLLSDSGFYLCAWSVRDREQFFGPGTRLTVL.

The rearrangement uses TRBV5-6 and TRBJ1-5, with D maybe TRBD1 (5 bases). The length of the CDR3 is 14 residues. V dropped 4 bases and J dropped 2 bases, with 10 bases sitting between them. The V gene's germline CDR1 is SGHDT and CDR2 YYEEEE. The DNA of the CDR3 is TGTGCCAGCAGCCTCGGGGGGGGCAATCAGCCCCAGCATTTT. Amino acids: CASSLGGGNQPQHF.

V usage is TRBV12-3 or TRBV12-4 and J usage is TRBJ1-1; no definite D call. V shed 4 bases and J shed 11 bases, with 17 bases lying between them. The CDR3 loop spans 13 amino acids. In DNA form, the CDR3 reads TGTGCCAGCAGTTCAGTCGGAGGGAGCGGGGCTTTCTTT. This gives the protein CASSSVGGSGAFF.

This rearrangement joins TRBV30 to TRBJ2-7; 7 nucleotides line up with TRBD1. The germline V gene encodes CDR1 GTSNPN and CDR2 SVGIG (reference sequence). With 3 bases clipped from V and 6 bases from J, the junction kept 11 bases outside the gene matches. There are 14 residues in the CDR3. CDR3 DNA sequence: TGTGCCTGGAGCACAACAGGGGCCCCTGCCGAGCAGTACTTC. Amino acids: CAWSTTGAPAEQYF. Based on the CDR3 plus reference TRBV30 and TRBJ2-7, the full variable domain is SQTIHQWPATLVQPVGSPLSLECTVEGTSNPNLYWYRQAAGRGLQLLFYSVGIGQISSEVPQNLSASRPQDRQFILSSKKLLLSDSGFYLCAWSTTGAPAEQYFGPGTRLTVT.

V gene TRBV9 combines with J gene TRBJ1-6, with 11 bases matching TRBD1. The CDR3 extends over 14 amino acids. Germline CDR1 and CDR2: SGDLS and YYNGEE. The trim removed 5 bases at V and 7 bases at J, leaving 2 bases unmatched. CDR3 region: CASRGTGGNSPLHF. The DNA of the CDR3 is TGTGCCAGCAGGGGGACAGGGGGAAATTCACCCCTCCACTTT.

The J gene is TRBJ2-2, the V gene TRBV11-3; D may be TRBD2 (6 bases). CDR1 and CDR2 (germline): SGHNT, YENEEA. The length of the CDR3 is 14 residues. V dropped 4 bases and J dropped 6 bases, with 12 bases sitting between them. In nucleotides, the CDR3 is TGTGCCAGCAGCTCGAACGGGGGTGCCGGGGAGCTGTTTTTT. As protein: CASSSNGGAGELFF.

The rearrangement joins TRBV7-9 to TRBJ1-4, with 7 bases aligning to TRBD1. There are 15 residues in the CDR3. V dropped 5 bases and J dropped 8; count of bases not matched to a gene: 11. The germline V gene has CDR1 SEHNR and CDR2 FQNEAQ (reference sequence). The CDR3 region has the DNA TGTGCCAGCAGCCTCGACAGGGATGGGGGCGAAAAACTGTTTTTT. Residues: CASSLDRDGGEKLFF.

This sequence joins TRBV3-1 (or the pseudogene TRBV3-2) and TRBJ2-5; TRBD2 aligns across 7 bases. With 2 bases clipped from V and 2 bases from J, the junction kept 17 bases outside the gene matches. The CDR3 has 19 residues. Germline CDR1 is LGHDT and CDR2 is YNNKEL (reference sequence). The CDR3 DNA sequence: TGTGCCAGCAGCCAACTCATCCCTGGGGGGGGTGATCCGCAAGAGACCCAGTACTTC. As protein: CASSQLIPGGGDPQETQYF.

The chain recombines TRBV19 with TRBJ2-7; 8 nucleotides match TRBD1. CDR1 is LNHDA, CDR2 SQIVND, per germline (reference sequence). With 1 base clipped from V and 3 bases from J, the junction kept 2 bases outside the gene matches. CDR3 length: 14 amino acids. The chain's CDR3 is CASSIGTGNYEQYF. The CDR3 coding sequence is TGTGCCAGTAGTATAGGGACAGGGAACTACGAGCAGTACTTC. The whole variable domain, filled in from reference TRBV19 and TRBJ2-7, reads DGGITQSPKYLFRKEGQNVTLSCEQNLNHDAMYWYRQDPGQGLRLIYYSQIVNDFQKGDIAEGYSVSREKKESFPLTVTSAQKNPTAFYLCASSIGTGNYEQYFGPGTRLTVT.